The next 20 T cell receptor beta chains were all read from a single sample in a study of radiotherapy plus CTLA-4 blockade in lung cancer. The protocol was immunoSEQ multiplex PCR, while the TCRdb copy is restricted to in-frame clones and leaves out a portion. Of some 110,000 clones in the sample, approximately 80% were seen once. The source was peripheral blood, collected from a patient treated with radiotherapy plus ipilimumab. The receptors originated from a human donor with non-small cell lung cancer who had a partial response to radiotherapy plus ipilimumab.

The rearrangement joins TRBV5-4 to TRBJ2-7, with a weak D call TRBD2 (6 bases). The V and J ends lost 6 bases and 5 bases respectively, with 18 bases between them. This CDR3 comprises 14 residues. Germline lookup yields CDR1 SGHNT and CDR2 YYREEE (reference sequence). The CDR3 loop reads CASKRGGENHEQYF. The CDR3 bases are TGTGCCAGCAAACGAGGCGGGGAAAACCACGAGCAGTACTTC. Drawing the rest from reference TRBV5-4 and TRBJ2-7, the complete variable domain is ETGVTQSPTHLIKTRGQQVTLRCSSQSGHNTVSWYQQALGQGPQFIFQYYREEENGRGNFPPRFSGLQFPNYSSELNVNALELDDSALYLCASKRGGENHEQYFGPGTRLTVT.

This chain uses TRBV27 with TRBJ2-7, with D unclear. This CDR3 has 14 amino acids. V lost 6 bases, J lost 2 bases, and 14 bases lay in between. CDR1 and CDR2 from the germline V gene are MNHEY and SMNVEV (reference sequence). The CDR3 DNA is TGTGCCAGCAGGCCGCTCGGAGAGACCTACGAGCAGTACTTC. Protein sequence: CASRPLGETYEQYF.

By sample share, this clone is medium-sized. The V call is TRBV27, the J call TRBJ2-1; weak D call: TRBD2 (6 bases). CDR3 length: 17 amino acids. Trimming removed 5 bases from V and 3 bases from J, with 20 bases in between. Germline CDR1 and CDR2: MNHEY and SMNVEV (reference sequence). The CDR3, as DNA: TGTGCCAGCAGTCTAACCCCTGGAGGGGTTATCTACAATGAGCAGTTCTTC. It is translated as CASSLTPGGVIYNEQFF.

The chain carries TRBV29-1 and TRBJ1-1; 8 bases line up with TRBD1. Germline CDR1 reads SQVTM; CDR2 reads ANQGSEA. The CDR3 has 13 amino acids. The J segment lost 3 bases and the V segment lost 5 bases, leaving 5 bases of the junction unmatched. In DNA form, the CDR3 reads TGCAGCGTTAACAGGGGGGGCGACACTGAAGCTTTCTTT. This translates into CSVNRGGDTEAFF.

This clone was observed a few times. The chain links TRBV6-5 to TRBJ1-3; no definite D call. The CDR3 has 14 amino acids. CDR1 MNHEY and CDR2 SVGAGI come from the germline V gene. Trimming stripped 6 bases from V and 0 bases from J, with 9 bases between. The CDR3 region has the DNA TGTGCCAGCAGACCAGGCCACTCTGGAAACACCATATATTTT. It codes for CASRPGHSGNTIYF.

The chain uses TRBV6-1 and TRBJ1-1; unclear D gene. The CDR3 has 10 amino acids. V was trimmed by 5 bases and J by 11 bases, leaving 9 bases between them. From germline, CDR1 is MNHNS and CDR2 SASEGT. The CDR3 spells CASSTERAFF. The CDR3 DNA is TGTGCCAGCAGTACAGAAAGGGCTTTCTTT.

The V gene is TRBV5-4, the J gene TRBJ2-5; 15 nucleotides match TRBD2. This CDR3 spans 15 amino acids. V gave up 3 bases and J gave up 7 bases; unmatched junction bases: 4. Germline CDR1 and CDR2: SGHNT and YYREEE (reference sequence). The CDR3, as DNA: TGTGCCAGCAGCTGGACTAGCGGGAGGGCCGGGACCCAGTACTTC. Translated, it gives CASSWTSGRAGTQYF.

The table lists this clone with a few counts. The same CDR3 can be traced to other DNA sequences in this sample. Here the CDR3 reads CAWHRDRPYGYTF. The CDR3 region has the DNA TGTGCCTGGCACCGGGACAGGCCATATGGCTACACCTTC. The chain combines TRBV30 with TRBJ1-2; TRBD1 matches at 8 bases. CDR1 and CDR2 from the germline V gene are GTSNPN and SVGIG (reference sequence). With V trimmed by 5 bases and J by 5 bases, 7 bases remained unmatched. The CDR3 length is 13 residues.

This clone was detected only once. The V and J genes are TRBV18 and TRBJ2-7, with TRBD1 matching over 9 bases. This CDR3 contains 12 residues. Germline V lookup: CDR1 KGHSH, CDR2 LQKENI. With 4 bases clipped from V and 6 bases from J, the junction kept 1 base outside the gene matches. CDR3 sequence: CASSQDRGEQYF. As DNA, the CDR3 is TGTGCCAGCTCACAGGACAGGGGCGAGCAGTACTTC.

This clone has a handful of counts. The chain joins TRBV6-5 to TRBJ1-5, with D uncertain. The V end lost 2 bases, the J end lost 7 bases, and 15 bases lay between the germline ends. CDR1 and CDR2 from the germline V gene are MNHEY and SVGAGI. The CDR3 loop spans 15 amino acids. The CDR3 sequence is CASSYSGQLRQPQHF. DNA for the CDR3: TGTGCCAGCAGTTACAGCGGCCAACTGAGGCAGCCCCAGCATTTT.

The chain combines TRBV6-1 with TRBJ1-2; TRBD1 is a possible D gene (5 bases). V was clipped by 5 bases and J by 7 bases, with 17 bases between them. Per the germline V gene, CDR1 is MNHNS and CDR2 is SASEGT. The CDR3 totals 14 residues. CDR3 sequence: CASSSVGGGTGYTF. In nucleotides, the CDR3 is TGTGCCAGCAGTTCGGTCGGGGGAGGTACTGGCTACACCTTC.

This clone was detected only once. V and J are TRBV19 and TRBJ1-5; D is uncertain. Germline CDR1 LNHDA, CDR2 SQIVND (reference sequence). Trimming cost V 10 bases and J 6 bases, with 16 bases left between them. The CDR3 loop spans 13 amino acids. CDR3 amino acids: CATSPGAGQPQHF. For the CDR3, the DNA is TGTGCCACGAGCCCAGGTGCCGGTCAGCCCCAGCATTTT.

The V gene is TRBV6-1, the J gene TRBJ1-1, with D perhaps matching TRBD1 (6 bases). CDR1 and CDR2 from the germline V gene are MNHNS and SASEGT. The ends were cut back, 5 bases at V and 4 bases at J, with 14 bases in the middle. The CDR3 is 14 residues long. In nucleotides, the CDR3 is TGTGCCAGCAGTTCCCGGCAGGGGAGCACTGAAGCTTTCTTT. Translated: CASSSRQGSTEAFF.

This chain uses TRBV6-5 with TRBJ1-2; TRBD1 aligns across 8 bases. Looked up from germline, CDR1 is MNHEY and CDR2 is SVGAGI. Trimming took 5 bases from V and 8 from J; bases not matched to a gene: 7. The CDR3 is 13 amino acids. The CDR3 sequence: CASSQTGVQGYTF. CDR3 DNA sequence: TGTGCCAGCAGTCAGACAGGGGTACAGGGCTACACCTTC.

On this clone itself: The junction departs from the called germline gene at one end, perhaps through a read error. V and J are TRBV7-7 and TRBJ2-5; weak D call: TRBD2 (8 bases). In germline, CDR1 is SSHAT, CDR2 FNYEAQ (reference sequence). CDR3 length: 15 amino acids. The CDR3 sequence is CASSSGGDSQETQYF. In nucleotides, the CDR3 is TGTGCTAGCAGCTCCGGGGGGGACAGCCAAGAGACCCAGTACTTC.

V and J are TRBV5-1 and TRBJ1-2, with 9 bases that match TRBD1. The germline gives CDR1 SGHRS, CDR2 YFSETQ. The CDR3 loop spans 16 amino acids. The V segment lost 5 bases and the J segment 7 bases; nucleotides outside the gene matches: 15. The CDR3 nucleotides are TGCGCCAGCAGGGTTCTGGGACAGGGAATGGTTGGTGGCTACACCTTC. This sequence encodes CASRVLGQGMVGGYTF.

This chain connects TRBV9 to TRBJ1-2, with 10 bases lining up with TRBD1. The J segment lost 5 bases and the V segment lost 4 bases, leaving 14 bases of the junction unmatched. This CDR3 region has 17 residues. Germline lookup yields CDR1 SGDLS and CDR2 YYNGEE. CDR3 in amino acids: CASSPGPGTGDQYGYTF. In DNA form, the CDR3 reads TGTGCCAGCAGCCCAGGGCCCGGGACAGGGGATCAATATGGCTACACCTTC.

This clone was counted a few times. The chain carries TRBV9 and TRBJ1-4; 7 bases align to TRBD1. Looked up from germline, CDR1 is SGDLS and CDR2 is YYNGEE. Losses at the gene ends were 0 bases for V and 5 bases for J; bases not matched to a gene: 1. The length of the CDR3 is 14 residues. CDR3 bases: TGTGCCAGCAGCGTAGACAGGGGAAATGAAAAACTGTTTTTT. Its translation: CASSVDRGNEKLFF.

The chain recombines TRBV27 with TRBJ2-1; D gene unclear. The CDR3 extends over 17 amino acids. Per the germline V gene, CDR1 is MNHEY and CDR2 is SMNVEV (reference sequence). V dropped 0 bases and J dropped 2 bases, with 14 bases sitting between them. CDR3 amino acids: CASSLSFRLPAYNEQFF. The CDR3 bases are TGTGCCAGCAGTTTATCGTTTCGGTTGCCGGCCTACAATGAGCAGTTCTTC.

The V gene is TRBV27, the J gene TRBJ1-2; tentatively, D is TRBD1 (5 bases). The germline V gene encodes CDR1 MNHEY and CDR2 SMNVEV (reference sequence). V dropped 3 bases and J dropped 7 bases, with 15 bases sitting between them. This CDR3 has 14 residues. This CDR3 is CASSFGRGVGGYTF. The DNA of the CDR3 is TGTGCCAGCAGTTTCGGGCGGGGCGTCGGTGGCTACACCTTC.